Listed here is a single T cell receptor beta chain. No antigen is known for it. The sample is drawn from a study of cytomegalovirus exposure and HLA in healthy donors. As for the study in general: The approximately 110 validation repertoires used a platform that matched the one used for the roughly 700 first-cohort repertoires, as a later analysis reported.

Whole-study results and caveats: That first-cohort TCR clusters tended to co-occur in the 95 to 150 validation repertoires was found in a later analysis.

Germline assignment: CDR1 LNHDA and CDR2 SQIVND (reference sequence). This CDR3 is 14 amino acids long. Between the trimmed V and J ends, which lost 1 base and 6 bases, there was a span of 10 bases. TCRdb's copy holds only in-frame clones and misses some; the assay was immunoSEQ multiplex PCR. The table lists fewer than 150,000 clones, about 87% of them singletons, with around 1.9% in the top ten. This receptor was obtained from a man younger than 35 in good health and CMV-seronegative. Input material: PBMCs. The chain combines TRBV19 with TRBJ1-3; D not resolved. CDR3 coding DNA: TGTGCCAGTAGTATAGGCGGCCTCTTAAACACCATATATTTT. This sequence encodes CASSIGGLLNTIYF. The complete variable domain, with remaining parts taken from reference TRBV19 and TRBJ1-3, reads DGGITQSPKYLFRKEGQNVTLSCEQNLNHDAMYWYRQDPGQGLRLIYYSQIVNDFQKGDIAEGYSVSREKKESFPLTVTSAQKNPTAFYLCASSIGGLLNTIYFGEGSWLTVV.